This T cell receptor beta chain is from a study of CD4 T cells in relation to SARS-CoV-2 and coronaviruses. Overall study results and limits: SARS-CoV-2-driven expansion was significantly weaker in crossreactive than monoreactive clones.

Method: immunoSEQ multiplex PCR; TCRdb's copy keeps in-frame clones and lacks some. Among 65,000 or so clones listed, 75% to 90% were seen once. About this clone itself: Its antigen is still unknown.

Before the COVID-19 pandemic, during about 2011-2019, CD4+ T cells were taken from unexposed donors. V lost 3 bases to trimming and J lost 1 base; unmatched junction nucleotides: 12. The CDR3 contains 17 residues. Germline assignment: CDR1 DFQATT and CDR2 SNEGSKA (reference sequence). The sequence came from a human donor in good health. V is TRBV20-1 and J is TRBJ1-3, with 7 nucleotides matching TRBD1. The sample consisted of memory CD4+ T cells from PBMCs. The CDR3: CSASGTAGALSGNTIYF. The CDR3 DNA sequence: TGCAGTGCTAGTGGGACAGCCGGGGCACTTTCTGGAAACACCATATATTTT.